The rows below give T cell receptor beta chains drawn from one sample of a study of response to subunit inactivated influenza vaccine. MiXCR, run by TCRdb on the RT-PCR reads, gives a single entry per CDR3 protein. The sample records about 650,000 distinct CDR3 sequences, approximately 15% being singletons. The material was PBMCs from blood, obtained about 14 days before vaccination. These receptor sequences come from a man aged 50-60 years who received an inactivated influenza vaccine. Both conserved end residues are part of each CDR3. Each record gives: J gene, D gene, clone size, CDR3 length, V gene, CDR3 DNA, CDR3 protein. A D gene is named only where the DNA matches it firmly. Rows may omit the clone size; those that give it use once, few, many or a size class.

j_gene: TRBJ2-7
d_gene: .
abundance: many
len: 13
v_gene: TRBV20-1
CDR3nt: TGCAGTGCTAGGCGCCAGGGGATCAACGAGCAGTACTTC
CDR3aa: CSARRQGINEQYF

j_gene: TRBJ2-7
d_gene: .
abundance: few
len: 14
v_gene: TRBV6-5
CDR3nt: TGTGCCAGCAGTTTTCACATTAGCTCCTACGAGCAGTACTTC
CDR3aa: CASSFHISSYEQYF

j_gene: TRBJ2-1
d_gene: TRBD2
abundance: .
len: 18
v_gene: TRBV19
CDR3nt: TGTGCCAGTACCAAACAGGGAGGGCTAGCGGGAGTATACAATGAGCAGTTCTTC
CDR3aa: CASTKQGGLAGVYNEQFF

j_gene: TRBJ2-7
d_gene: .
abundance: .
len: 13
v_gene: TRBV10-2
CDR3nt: TGCGCCAGCAGTGCTGGCAGGGCGGACGAGCAGTACTTC
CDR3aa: CASSAGRADEQYF

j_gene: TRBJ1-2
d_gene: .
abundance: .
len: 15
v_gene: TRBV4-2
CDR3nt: TGTGCCAGCAGCCAAGAAGGGGAAGTTATCTATGGCTACACCTTC
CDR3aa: CASSQEGEVIYGYTF

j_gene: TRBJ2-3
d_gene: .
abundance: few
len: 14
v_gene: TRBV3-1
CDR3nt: TGTGCCAGCAGCCACCGGGAATACACAGATACGCAGTATTTT
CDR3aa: CASSHREYTDTQYF

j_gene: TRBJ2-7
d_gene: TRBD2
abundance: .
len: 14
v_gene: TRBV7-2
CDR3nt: TGTGCCAGCAGCTTAGGCGGGAGGTTTGACGAGCAGTACTTC
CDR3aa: CASSLGGRFDEQYF

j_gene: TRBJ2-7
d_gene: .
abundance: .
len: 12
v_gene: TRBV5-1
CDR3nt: TGCGCCAGCAGCTACGGGAACTACGAGCAGTACTTC
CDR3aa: CASSYGNYEQYF

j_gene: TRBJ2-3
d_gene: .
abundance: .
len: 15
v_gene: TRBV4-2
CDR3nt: TGTGCCAGCAGCCGGGAGGGGGGTAGCACAGATACGCAGTATTTT
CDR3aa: CASSREGGSTDTQYF

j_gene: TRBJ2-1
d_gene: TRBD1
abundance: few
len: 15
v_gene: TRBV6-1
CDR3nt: TGTGCCAGCAGTGAAAGTCAGGGGGCTCGGGATGAGCAGTTCTTC
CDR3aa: CASSESQGARDEQFF

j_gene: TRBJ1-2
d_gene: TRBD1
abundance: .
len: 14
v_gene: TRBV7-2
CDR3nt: TGTGCCAGCAGCTTAGAACAGGGGAACTATGGCTACACCTTC
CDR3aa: CASSLEQGNYGYTF

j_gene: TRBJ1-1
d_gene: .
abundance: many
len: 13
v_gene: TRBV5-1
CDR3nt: TGCGCCAGCAGGGCCGGGGAGAACACTGAAGCTTTCTTT
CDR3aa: CASRAGENTEAFF

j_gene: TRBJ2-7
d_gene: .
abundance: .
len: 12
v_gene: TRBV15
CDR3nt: TGTGCCACCAGCAGAGATATTAACGAGCAGTACTTC
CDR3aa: CATSRDINEQYF

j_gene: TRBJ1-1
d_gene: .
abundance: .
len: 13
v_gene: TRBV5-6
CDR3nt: TGTGCCAGCAGCTTGATAGAGGGAAGTGAAGCTTTCTTT
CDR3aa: CASSLIEGSEAFF

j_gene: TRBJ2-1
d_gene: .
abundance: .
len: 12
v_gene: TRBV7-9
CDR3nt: TGTGCCAGCAGGACAGCGGAGGGCAGGGAGTTCTTC
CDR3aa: CASRTAEGREFF

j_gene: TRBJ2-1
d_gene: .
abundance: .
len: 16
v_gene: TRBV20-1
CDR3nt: TGCAGTGCTAGACGTAGACAACCCAGCTCCTACAATGAGCAGTTCTTC
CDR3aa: CSARRRQPSSYNEQFF

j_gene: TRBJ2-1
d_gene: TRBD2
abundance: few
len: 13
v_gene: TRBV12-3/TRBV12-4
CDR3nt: TGTGCCAGCAGGGGGACTAGGACTGATGAGCAGTTCTTC
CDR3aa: CASRGTRTDEQFF

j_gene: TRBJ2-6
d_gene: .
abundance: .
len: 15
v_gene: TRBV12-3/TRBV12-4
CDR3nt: TGCGCCAGCAGCTTCAGGGGGGCTGGGGCCAACGTCCTGACTTTC
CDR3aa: CASSFRGAGANVLTF

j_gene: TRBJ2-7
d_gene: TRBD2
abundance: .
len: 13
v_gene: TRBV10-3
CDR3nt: TGTGCCATCAGTGGAGGGAAAGCGGGGGAGCAGTACTTC
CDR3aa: CAISGGKAGEQYF

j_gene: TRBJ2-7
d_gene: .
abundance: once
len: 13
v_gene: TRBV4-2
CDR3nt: TGTGCCAGCAGCCAAGACCATTCCTACGAGCAGTACTTC
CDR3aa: CASSQDHSYEQYF

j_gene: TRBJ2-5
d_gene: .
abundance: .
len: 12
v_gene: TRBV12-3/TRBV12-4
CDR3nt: TGTGCCAGCACCCCGACGGGCCGGGCCCAGTACTTC
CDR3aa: CASTPTGRAQYF

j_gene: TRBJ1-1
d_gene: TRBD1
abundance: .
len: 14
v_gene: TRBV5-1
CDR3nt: TGCGCCAGCAGCGCGGACAGGACGAACACTGAAGCTTTCTTT
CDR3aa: CASSADRTNTEAFF

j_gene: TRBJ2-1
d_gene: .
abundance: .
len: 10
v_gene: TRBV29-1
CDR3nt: TGCAGCGTTGAGGACAATGAGCAGTTCTTC
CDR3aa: CSVEDNEQFF

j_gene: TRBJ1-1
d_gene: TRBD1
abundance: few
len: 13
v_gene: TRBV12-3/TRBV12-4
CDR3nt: TGTGCCAGCAGTGCCGGGACAGGGGCTGAAGCTTTCTTT
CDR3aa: CASSAGTGAEAFF

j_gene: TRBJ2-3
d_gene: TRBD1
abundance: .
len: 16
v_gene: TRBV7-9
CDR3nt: TGTGCCAGCAGCTTGCTCAGACAGGGGTTATCAGATACGCAGTATTTT
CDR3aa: CASSLLRQGLSDTQYF

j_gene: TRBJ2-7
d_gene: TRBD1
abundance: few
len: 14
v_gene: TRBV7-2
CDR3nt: TGTGCCAGCAGCTTAAATCCAGGGGGCGGCGAGCAGTACTTC
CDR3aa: CASSLNPGGGEQYF

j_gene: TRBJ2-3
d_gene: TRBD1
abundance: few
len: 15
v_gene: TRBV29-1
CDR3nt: TGCAGCGTTGAAGATGGGACAGAAATCGTCGATACGCAGTATTTT
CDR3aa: CSVEDGTEIVDTQYF

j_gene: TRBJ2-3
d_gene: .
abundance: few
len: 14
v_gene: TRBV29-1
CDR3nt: TGCAGCGCCGCCCGGGTGGGAATCACAGATACGCAGTATTTT
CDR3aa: CSAARVGITDTQYF

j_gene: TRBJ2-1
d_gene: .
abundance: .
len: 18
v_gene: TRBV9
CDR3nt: TGTGCCAGCAGCGTGCAACCAGAAAGAACTGCTTTTTACAATGAGCAGTTCTTC
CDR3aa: CASSVQPERTAFYNEQFF

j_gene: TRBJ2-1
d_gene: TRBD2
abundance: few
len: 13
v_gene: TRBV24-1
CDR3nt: TGTGCCACCAGGACTAGCGGGGACAATGAGCAGTTCTTC
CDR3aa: CATRTSGDNEQFF

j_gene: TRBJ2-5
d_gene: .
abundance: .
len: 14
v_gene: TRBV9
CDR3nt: TGTGCCAGCAGCGTAGCTCAGGTAGCTGAGACCCAGTACTTC
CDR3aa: CASSVAQVAETQYF

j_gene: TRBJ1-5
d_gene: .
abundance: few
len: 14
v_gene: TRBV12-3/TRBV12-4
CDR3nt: TGTGCCAGCAGTACCAGGCCTAAAAATCAGCCCCAGCATTTT
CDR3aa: CASSTRPKNQPQHF

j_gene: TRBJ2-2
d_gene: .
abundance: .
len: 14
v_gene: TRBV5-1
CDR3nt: TGCGCCAGTACCTCGGCCACTGGCACCGGGGAGCTGTTTTTT
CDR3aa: CASTSATGTGELFF

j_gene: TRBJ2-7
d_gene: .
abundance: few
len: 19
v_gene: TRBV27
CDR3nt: TGTGCCAGCAGTTTATCAGTGGCTAGGGCAACGAGCACCCCCTACGAGCAGTACTTC
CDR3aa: CASSLSVARATSTPYEQYF

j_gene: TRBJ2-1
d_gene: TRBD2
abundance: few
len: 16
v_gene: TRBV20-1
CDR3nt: TGCAGTGCTAGAGATCACGCTAGCGGGAGGTATAATGAGCAGTTCTTC
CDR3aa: CSARDHASGRYNEQFF

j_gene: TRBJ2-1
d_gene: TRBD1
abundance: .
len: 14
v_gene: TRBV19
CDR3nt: TGTGCCAGTAGCAAAGGGGGCGATTACAATGAGCAGTTCTTC
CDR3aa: CASSKGGDYNEQFF

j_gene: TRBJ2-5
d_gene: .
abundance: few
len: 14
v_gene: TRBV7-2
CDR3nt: TGTGCCAGCAGCTTTAATACCAACCAAGAGACCCAGTACTTC
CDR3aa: CASSFNTNQETQYF

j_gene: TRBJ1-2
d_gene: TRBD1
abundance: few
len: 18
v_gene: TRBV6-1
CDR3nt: TGTGCCAGCAGCGCACGACCGGGACAGGGTGCCTCTAACTATGGCTACACCTTC
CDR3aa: CASSARPGQGASNYGYTF

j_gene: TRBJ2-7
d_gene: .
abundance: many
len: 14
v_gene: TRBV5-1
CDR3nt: TGCGCCAGCAGCTTGGGGCAAACCTCCTACGAGCAGTACTTC
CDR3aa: CASSLGQTSYEQYF

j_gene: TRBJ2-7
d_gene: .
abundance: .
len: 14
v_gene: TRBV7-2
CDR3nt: TGTGCCAGCAGTAACCAAGGAGGGTTCTACGAGCAGTACTTC
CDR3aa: CASSNQGGFYEQYF

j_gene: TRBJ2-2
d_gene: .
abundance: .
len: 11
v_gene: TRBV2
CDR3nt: TGTGCCAGCAGTGTTTTCGGGGAGCTGTTTTTT
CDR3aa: CASSVFGELFF

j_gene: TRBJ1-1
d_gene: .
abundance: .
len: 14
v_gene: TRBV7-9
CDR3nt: TGTGCCAGCAGCTTAGCGGGAGGGGGTTTTGAAGCTTTCTTT
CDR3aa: CASSLAGGGFEAFF

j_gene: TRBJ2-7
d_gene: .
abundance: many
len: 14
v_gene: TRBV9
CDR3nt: TGTGCCAGCAGCTATAACCTAAACGGGGGCGAGCAGTACTTC
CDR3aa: CASSYNLNGGEQYF

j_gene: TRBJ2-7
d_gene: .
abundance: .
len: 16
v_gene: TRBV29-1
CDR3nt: TGCAGCGTTGTTCAGGGCCCCCCGCTGCCAGCCTACGAGCAGTACTTC
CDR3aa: CSVVQGPPLPAYEQYF

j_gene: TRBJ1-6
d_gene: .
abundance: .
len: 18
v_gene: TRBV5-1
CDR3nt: TGCGCCAGCAGCTTGGATAAACGACAGGACACAAATAATTCACCCCTCCACTTT
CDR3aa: CASSLDKRQDTNNSPLHF

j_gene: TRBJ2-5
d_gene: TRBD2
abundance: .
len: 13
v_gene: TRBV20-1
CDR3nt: TGCAGTGCCGGACTAGCGGGGGTTGAGACCCAGTACTTC
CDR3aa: CSAGLAGVETQYF

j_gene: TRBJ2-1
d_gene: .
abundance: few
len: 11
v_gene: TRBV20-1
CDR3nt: TGCAGTGCTAGAAATTACAATGAGCAGTTCTTC
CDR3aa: CSARNYNEQFF

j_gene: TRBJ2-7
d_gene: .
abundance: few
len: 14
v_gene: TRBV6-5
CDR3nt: TGTGCCAGCAGCTACTGGGAACCACACAACGAGCAGTACTTC
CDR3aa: CASSYWEPHNEQYF

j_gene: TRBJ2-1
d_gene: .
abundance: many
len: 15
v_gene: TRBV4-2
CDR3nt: TGTGCCAGCAGCCAGGAGACTAGGTCTGTGAATGAGCAGTTCTTC
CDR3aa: CASSQETRSVNEQFF

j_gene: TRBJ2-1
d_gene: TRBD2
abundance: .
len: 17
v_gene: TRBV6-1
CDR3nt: TGTGCCAGCAGTGGCGATATAGCGGGAGTGTCCTACAATGAGCAGTTCTTC
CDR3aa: CASSGDIAGVSYNEQFF